The sequence of this TCR beta chain was determined in a study of PD-1 blockade in classical Hodgkin lymphoma. As for time point: newly diagnosed, previously untreated cHL patient sample. TCRdb keeps only in-frame clones here, not all; method: immunoSEQ multiplex PCR. The table has 20,000 to 25,000 clones, approximately 94% seen once. The CDR3 has 12 residues. Germline V gene lookup returns CDR1 SGDLS and CDR2 YYNGEE. With 4 bases removed from V and 5 bases from J, the gap between germline ends came to 9 bases. Sequencing input: peripheral blood mononuclear cells (PBMCs). This clonotype was obtained from a human donor with classical Hodgkin lymphoma. This chain connects TRBV9 to TRBJ2-5; D remains unclear. The CDR3 here is CASSPTEETQYF. The DNA of the CDR3 is TGTGCCAGCAGCCCGACCGAGGAGACCCAGTACTTC.